A single sample is the source of the 7 T cell receptor beta chains below, sequenced in a study of T cell responses to AZD1222 COVID-19 vaccine. Sequencing was performed with immunoSEQ multiplex PCR; in TCRdb, only in-frame clones are kept and a portion is missing. The data hold about 130,000 clones, with about 85% observed a single time. The starting material was peripheral blood, obtained on day 0 of AZD1222 vaccination. Source of these receptors: an adult in good health.

The chain has TRBV27 and TRBJ2-3; D is ambiguous. V was clipped by 2 bases and J by 0 bases, with 12 bases between them. The CDR3 sequence is 16 residues long. CDR1 is MNHEY, CDR2 SMNVEV, per germline (reference sequence). The CDR3 DNA sequence: TGTGCCAGCAGTTTAGAAGCTAGATCTAGCACAGATACGCAGTATTTT. Translating it yields CASSLEARSSTDTQYF.

This clone was seen only once. The J gene is TRBJ1-1, the V gene TRBV5-6; D ambiguous. V was shortened by 1 base and J by 0 bases, with 4 bases between the two germline ends. Germline V lookup: CDR1 SGHDT, CDR2 YYEEEE. This CDR3 is 13 amino acids long. The CDR3 reads CASSLRMNTEAFF. The CDR3 region has the DNA TGTGCCAGCAGCTTGCGCATGAACACTGAAGCTTTCTTT.

The rearrangement uses TRBV6-2 or TRBV6-3 and TRBJ1-2, with a weak D call TRBD1 (6 bases). The CDR3 has 11 amino acids. Germline V CDR1 and CDR2: MNHEY, SVGEGT. The germline V and J ends were trimmed by 6 bases and 9 bases, with 11 bases remaining between them. The CDR3 sequence: CASSHRASYTF. CDR3 nucleotides: TGTGCCAGCAGCCACAGGGCCAGCTACACCTTC.

This clone appeared a single time. This sequence joins TRBV28 and TRBJ1-6; D not certain. This CDR3 has 8 residues. V lost 9 bases to trimming and J lost 10 bases, with 1 base between them. Germline values: CDR1 MDHEN, CDR2 SYDVKM. CDR3 loop: CARSPLHF. The CDR3 nucleotides are TGTGCCAGGTCACCCCTCCACTTT.

The chain has TRBV4-3 and TRBJ2-7; no definite D call. Germline V CDR1 and CDR2: LGHNA, YSLEER. The V end was cut by 4 bases, the J end by 6 bases, with 13 bases between. This CDR3 has 13 residues. The CDR3 spells CASSPTMGTEQYF. CDR3 DNA: TGCGCCAGCAGCCCTACGATGGGAACCGAGCAGTACTTC.

This clone was picked up a small number of times. This chain links TRBV7-2 with TRBJ1-5; D is unresolved. CDR3 length: 15 amino acids. With 1 base removed from V and 0 bases from J, the gap between germline ends came to 7 bases. CDR1 SGHTA and CDR2 FQGNSA come from the germline V gene. CDR3 DNA: TGTGCCAGCAGCTTAGTGCACGATAGCAATCAGCCCCAGCATTTT. Translating gives CASSLVHDSNQPQHF.

This clone was detected only once. One junction end does not reproduce the germline sequence, and a read error may be involved. This chain joins TRBV6-5 and TRBJ2-3; the D is unclear. This CDR3 has 14 residues. The germline gives CDR1 MNHEY, CDR2 SVGAGI. CDR3 bases: TGTGCCTGCAGAAGGCTTTCCCCCACAGATACGCAGTATTTT. The encoded protein is CACRRLSPTDTQYF.